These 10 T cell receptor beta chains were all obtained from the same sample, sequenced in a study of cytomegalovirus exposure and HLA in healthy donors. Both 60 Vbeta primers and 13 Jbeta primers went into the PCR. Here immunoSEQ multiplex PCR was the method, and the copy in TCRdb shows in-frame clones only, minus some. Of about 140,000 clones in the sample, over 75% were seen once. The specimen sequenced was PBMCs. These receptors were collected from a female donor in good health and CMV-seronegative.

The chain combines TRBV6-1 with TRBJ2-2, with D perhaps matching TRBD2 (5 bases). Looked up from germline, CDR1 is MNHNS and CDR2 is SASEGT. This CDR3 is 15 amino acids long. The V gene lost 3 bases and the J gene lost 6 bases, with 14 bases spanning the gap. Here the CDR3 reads CASSEVRGPSGELFF. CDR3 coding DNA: TGTGCCAGCAGTGAGGTGCGAGGGCCGTCCGGGGAGCTGTTTTTT.

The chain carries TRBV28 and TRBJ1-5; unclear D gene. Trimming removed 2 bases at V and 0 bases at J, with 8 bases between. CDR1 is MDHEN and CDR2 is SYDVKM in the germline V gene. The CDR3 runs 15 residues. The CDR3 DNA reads TGTGCCAGCAGTTTAATTACTCTTAGCAATCAGCCCCAGCATTTT. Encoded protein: CASSLITLSNQPQHF.

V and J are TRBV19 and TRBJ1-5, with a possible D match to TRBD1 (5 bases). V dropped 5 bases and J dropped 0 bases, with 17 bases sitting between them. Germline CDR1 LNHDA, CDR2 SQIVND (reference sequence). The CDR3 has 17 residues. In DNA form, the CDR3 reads TGTGCCAGTAGTGGGGGGGACGCAACCTATAGCAATCAGCCCCAGCATTTT. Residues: CASSGGDATYSNQPQHF.

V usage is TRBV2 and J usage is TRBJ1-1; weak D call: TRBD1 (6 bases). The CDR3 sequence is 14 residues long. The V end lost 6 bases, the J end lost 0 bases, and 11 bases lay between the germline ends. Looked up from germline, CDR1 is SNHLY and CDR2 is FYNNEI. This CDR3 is CASRQQGMNTEAFF. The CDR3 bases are TGTGCCAGCAGGCAACAGGGTATGAACACTGAAGCTTTCTTT.

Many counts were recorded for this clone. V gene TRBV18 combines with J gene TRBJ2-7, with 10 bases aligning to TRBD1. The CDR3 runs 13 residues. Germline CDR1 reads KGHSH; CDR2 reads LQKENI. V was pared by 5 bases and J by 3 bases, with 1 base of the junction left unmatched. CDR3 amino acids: CASSWTGGYEQYF. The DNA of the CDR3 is TGTGCCAGCTCATGGACAGGGGGCTACGAGCAGTACTTC.

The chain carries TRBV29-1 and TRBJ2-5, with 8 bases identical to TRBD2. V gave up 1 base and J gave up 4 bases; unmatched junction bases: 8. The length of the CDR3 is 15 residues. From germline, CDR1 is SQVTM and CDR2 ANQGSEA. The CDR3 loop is CSVEGTGGPGETQYF. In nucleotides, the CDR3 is TGCAGCGTTGAAGGAACGGGAGGGCCTGGAGAGACCCAGTACTTC.

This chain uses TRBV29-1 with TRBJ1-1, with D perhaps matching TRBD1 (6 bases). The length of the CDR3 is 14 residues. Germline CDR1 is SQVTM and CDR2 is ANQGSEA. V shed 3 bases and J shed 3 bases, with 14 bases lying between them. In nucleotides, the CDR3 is TGCAGCGTTGATACCCCAGGGGTCTACACTGAAGCTTTCTTT. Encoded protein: CSVDTPGVYTEAFF. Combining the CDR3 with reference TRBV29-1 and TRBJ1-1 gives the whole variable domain SAVISQKPSRDICQRGTSLTIQCQVDSQVTMMFWYRQQPGQSLTLIATANQGSEATYESGFVIDKFPISRPNLTFSTLTVSNMSPEDSSIYLCSVDTPGVYTEAFFGQGTRLTVV.

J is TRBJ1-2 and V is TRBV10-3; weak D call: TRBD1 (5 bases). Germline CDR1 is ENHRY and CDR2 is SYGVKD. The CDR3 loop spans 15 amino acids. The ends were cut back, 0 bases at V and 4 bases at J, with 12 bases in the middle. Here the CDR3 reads CAISESFQRGYGYTF. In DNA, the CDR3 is TGTGCCATCAGTGAGTCTTTTCAAAGGGGCTATGGCTACACCTTC.

CDR3 coding DNA: TGCGCCAGCAGCTTGTCTTCCAGCTCCTACAATGAGCAGTTCTTC. Amino acid sequence: CASSLSSSSYNEQFF. The V call is TRBV5-1, the J call TRBJ2-1, with D hard to call. The germline V gene encodes CDR1 SGHRS and CDR2 YFSETQ. CDR3 length: 15 amino acids. The V end was cut by 1 base, the J end by 0 bases, with 8 bases between.

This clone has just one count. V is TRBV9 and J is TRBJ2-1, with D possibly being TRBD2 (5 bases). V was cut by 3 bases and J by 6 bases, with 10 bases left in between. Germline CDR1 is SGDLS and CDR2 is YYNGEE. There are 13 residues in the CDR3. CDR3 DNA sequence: TGTGCCAGCAGCGCACCCGGGGTCAATGAGCAGTTCTTC. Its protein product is CASSAPGVNEQFF. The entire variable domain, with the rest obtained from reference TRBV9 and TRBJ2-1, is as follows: DSGVTQTPKHLITATGQRVTLRCSPRSGDLSVYWYQQSLDQGLQFLIQYYNGEERAKGNILERFSAQQFPDLHSELNLSSLELGDSALYFCASSAPGVNEQFFGPGTRLTVL.